Below are 27 T cell receptor beta chains sequenced from a single sample in a study of post-analysis software for immune sequencing data. General study results and limits: The five TRBV segments detected at higher frequency in patients than in controls included TRBV5-6, TRBV5-1 and TRBV20-1.

Their target antigens are unknown. The TCR beta cDNA libraries contained unique molecular identifiers. Using its own MiXCR run on the PCR reads, TCRdb lists one record per CDR3 protein. The sample has roughly 670,000 distinct CDR3 sequences; over 45% are singletons. The specimen was blood. The origin of the receptors is a girl under 10 years old with multiple sclerosis.

The chain couples TRBV4-1 to TRBJ1-5, with D possibly being TRBD1 (5 bases). Trimming stripped 0 bases from V and 4 bases from J, with 16 bases between. CDR3 length: 17 residues. Germline-derived CDR1 and CDR2 are MGHRA and YSYEKL. The CDR3 bases are TGCGCCAGCAGCCAAGATGGGGGGGGGAGAAGGAATCAGCCCCAGCATTTT. Its protein is CASSQDGGGRRNQPQHF.

The chain carries TRBV27 and TRBJ2-1; the match to TRBD2 covers 8 bases. Germline lookup yields CDR1 MNHEY and CDR2 SMNVEV (reference sequence). Trimming cost V 2 bases and J 3 bases; bases outside gene matches: 6. The CDR3 contains 16 residues. The CDR3 DNA sequence: TGTGCCAGCAGTTTAGGGGCGCGGGGGGACTACAATGAGCAGTTCTTC. This gives the protein CASSLGARGDYNEQFF.

This clonotype occurred once. The rearrangement uses TRBV10-3 and TRBJ1-1, with D possibly matching TRBD1 (5 bases). This CDR3 spans 13 amino acids. V dropped 7 bases and J dropped 0 bases, with 9 bases sitting between them. In germline, CDR1 is ENHRY, CDR2 SYGVKD. The CDR3, as DNA: TGTGCCATCAATACAGGCATGAACACTGAAGCTTTCTTT. The encoded protein is CAINTGMNTEAFF.

This chain links TRBV2 with TRBJ2-1, with 9 positions matching TRBD2. Germline trimming cut 2 bases from V and 4 bases from J; bases unmatched to any gene: 3. Germline V gene data show CDR1 as SNHLY and CDR2 as FYNNEI. CDR3 size: 15 residues. CDR3 amino acids: CASSESSGIYNEQFF. CDR3 coding DNA: TGTGCCAGCAGTGAATCTAGCGGGATTTACAATGAGCAGTTCTTC. The whole variable domain, remainder taken from reference TRBV2 and TRBJ2-1, is EPEVTQTPSHQVTQMGQEVILRCVPISNHLYFYWYRQILGQKVEFLVSFYNNEISEKSEIFDDQFSVERPDGSNFTLKIRSTKLEDSAMYFCASSESSGIYNEQFFGPGTRLTVL.

This clonotype was detected a few times. The J gene is TRBJ2-7, the V gene TRBV5-1, with TRBD2 matching over 7 bases. The CDR3 is 13 amino acids. The germline V gene has CDR1 SGHRS and CDR2 YFSETQ. V lost 9 bases and J lost 4; bases outside the gene matches: 10. CDR3 residues: CATPPGLSYEQYF. As DNA, the CDR3 is TGCGCCACCCCCCCGGGACTATCATACGAGCAGTACTTC. The whole variable domain, filled in from reference TRBV5-1 and TRBJ2-7, reads KAGVTQTPRYLIKTRGQQVTLSCSPISGHRSVSWYQQTPGQGLQFLFEYFSETQRNKGNFPGRFSGRQFSNSRSEMNVSTLELGDSALYLCATPPGLSYEQYFGPGTRLTVT.

In this sample, this clonotype turned up once. The chain uses TRBV5-1 and TRBJ2-5; D assignment may be TRBD1 or TRBD2 (5 bases each). Germline CDR1 reads SGHRS; CDR2 reads YFSETQ. This CDR3 contains 13 residues. The V and J ends lost 1 base and 12 bases respectively, with 16 bases between them. CDR3 amino acids: CASSLIIGQGEYF. In DNA form, the CDR3 reads TGCGCCAGCAGCTTGATAATAGGGCAGGGAGAGTACTTC.

V is TRBV5-6 and J is TRBJ1-1, with D hard to call. Trimming removed 0 bases at V and 7 bases at J, with 7 bases between. CDR1 and CDR2 from the germline V gene are SGHDT and YYEEEE. This CDR3 comprises 12 residues. CDR3 loop: CASSLGHGEAFF. The CDR3 bases are TGTGCCAGCAGCTTGGGTCACGGTGAAGCTTTCTTT.

J is TRBJ2-3 and V is TRBV20-1; 8 bases align to TRBD1. Per the germline V gene, CDR1 is DFQATT and CDR2 is SNEGSKA (reference sequence). V dropped 6 bases and J dropped 4; count of bases not matched to a gene: 12. The CDR3 runs to 15 residues. CDR3 nucleotide sequence: TGCAGTGCGGGTCAAGACAGGGGAGTGTCAGATACGCAGTATTTT. It translates to CSAGQDRGVSDTQYF.

The genes are TRBV29-1 and TRBJ2-7; 7 bases match TRBD1. This CDR3 has 12 amino acids. CDR1 and CDR2 from the germline V gene are SQVTM and ANQGSEA. CDR3 sequence (DNA): TGCAGACCACAGGGGACGGGCTACGAGCAGTACTTC. Encoded protein: CRPQGTGYEQYF.

The chain has TRBV29-1 and TRBJ2-2; D is uncertain. This CDR3 is 11 amino acids long. Trimming took off 3 bases at V and 4 bases at J, with 3 bases between the two ends. The V gene's germline CDR1 is SQVTM and CDR2 ANQGSEA. The CDR3 coding sequence is TGCAGCGTTGACGGCACCGGGGAGCTGTTTTTT. Its protein product is CSVDGTGELFF.

In its sample, this clonotype was seen a few times. The gene calls are TRBV5-1 and TRBJ2-5; 12 bases are shared with TRBD2. This CDR3 is 20 amino acids long. Unmatched junction bases numbered 18, after V lost 1 base and J lost 5 bases. CDR1 and CDR2 from the germline V gene are SGHRS and YFSETQ. CDR3 sequence reads: CASSLQPRGGLAGRGETQYF. The CDR3 DNA follows: TGCGCCAGCAGCTTGCAACCTCGCGGTGGACTAGCGGGACGTGGGGAGACCCAGTACTTC.

This clonotype was picked up a small number of times. The J gene is TRBJ2-5, the V gene TRBV29-1, with 8 bases identical to TRBD2. CDR3 size: 13 residues. V lost 4 bases and J lost 4; bases outside the gene matches: 5. Germline CDR1 and CDR2: SQVTM and ANQGSEA. This CDR3 is CSVAGTRGETQYF. In DNA form, the CDR3 reads TGCAGCGTTGCCGGGACTAGAGGAGAGACCCAGTACTTC. Complete variable domain (other parts from reference TRBV29-1 and TRBJ2-5): SAVISQKPSRDICQRGTSLTIQCQVDSQVTMMFWYRQQPGQSLTLIATANQGSEATYESGFVIDKFPISRPNLTFSTLTVSNMSPEDSSIYLCSVAGTRGETQYFGPGTRLLVL.

The V gene is TRBV10-2, the J gene TRBJ2-5; 12 positions match TRBD2. In germline, CDR1 is WSHSY, CDR2 SAAADI. The CDR3 consists of 16 residues. V gave up 6 bases and J gave up 2 bases; unmatched junction bases: 7. The CDR3 DNA is TGCGCCAGCAGGACTAGCGGGGGACCAAAACAAGAGACCCAGTACTTC. The encoded protein is CASRTSGGPKQETQYF.

The sample holds a few counts of this clonotype. The chain combines TRBV12-3 or TRBV12-4 with TRBJ1-2, with D possibly TRBD1 on 6 matching bases. The CDR3 contains 15 residues. V was pared by 3 bases and J by 0 bases, with 11 bases between. CDR3 residues: CASSFWGAANYGYTF. The CDR3 bases are TGTGCCAGCAGTTTTTGGGGGGCGGCTAACTATGGCTACACCTTC.

For this clonotype: A junction end diverges from the germline sequence, so it may reflect a read error. This sequence joins TRBV29-1 and TRBJ2-5; D is perhaps TRBD2 (5 bases). Germline V gives CDR1 SQVTM, CDR2 ANQGSEA. The CDR3 runs to 14 residues. The CDR3 DNA is TGCAGCGCACGAAAGGCGGGTGGGGTAGAGGCCCAGTACTTC. It encodes CSARKAGGVEAQYF.

V usage is TRBV29-1 and J usage is TRBJ2-7; 7 nucleotides line up with TRBD1. This CDR3 is built from 15 residues. Per the germline V gene, CDR1 is SQVTM and CDR2 is ANQGSEA. V lost 4 bases, J lost 10 bases, and 19 bases stayed unmatched. This chain's CDR3 is CSVVRGNRVKKGQYF. The CDR3 coding sequence is TGCAGCGTTGTCAGGGGGAATCGGGTAAAGAAGGGCCAGTACTTC.

The chain employs TRBV7-8 and TRBJ2-4; 10 nucleotides align to TRBD1. The J call may be in error: the DNA end matches TRBJ2-7 better. The CDR3 sequence is 14 residues long. The germline CDR1 and CDR2 sequences are SGHVS and FQNEAQ. The CDR3 sequence is CASSRRDRGSEQYF. The DNA for the CDR3 is TGTGCCAGCAGCCGTCGGGACAGGGGTAGCGAGCAGTACTTC.

This clonotype showed up just a few times. CDR3 region: CAISDQLQETQYF. The CDR3 nucleotides read TGTGCCATCAGTGACCAGCTCCAAGAGACCCAGTACTTC. The chain joins TRBV10-3 to TRBJ2-5; D uncertain. The germline V gene has CDR1 ENHRY and CDR2 SYGVKD. Trimming shortened V by 3 bases and J by 1 base, and 6 bases separated the two germline ends. CDR3 size: 13 residues.

The rearrangement uses TRBV7-3 and TRBJ1-3; TRBD1 matches at 8 bases. CDR1 SGHTA and CDR2 FQGTGA come from the germline V gene. V was clipped by 4 bases and J by 2 bases; unmatched bases: 10. The CDR3 runs to 17 residues. This CDR3 is CASSSVGTGAAGNTIYF. As DNA, the CDR3 is TGTGCCAGCAGCTCAGTAGGGACAGGTGCCGCTGGAAACACCATATATTTT.

This chain uses TRBV6-6 with TRBJ2-2, with 8 bases aligning to TRBD1. CDR1 is MNHNY and CDR2 is SVGAGI in the germline V gene (reference sequence). The CDR3 covers 16 residues. The V segment lost 7 bases and the J segment 4 bases; nucleotides outside the gene matches: 11. CDR3 loop: CASTKPGQEGTGELFF. CDR3 DNA sequence: TGTGCCAGCACAAAGCCGGGACAGGAGGGCACCGGGGAGCTGTTTTTT.

This clonotype was counted only a few times. The chain has TRBV9 and TRBJ2-3; the D gene is possibly TRBD2 (5 bases). CDR3 length: 15 amino acids. The germline V and J ends were trimmed by 3 bases and 2 bases, with 13 bases remaining between them. Germline V gene data show CDR1 as SGDLS and CDR2 as YYNGEE. CDR3 in amino acids: CASSATSGPTDTQYF. DNA for the CDR3: TGTGCCAGCAGCGCTACAAGCGGACCCACAGATACGCAGTATTTT.

This clonotype was seen a few times. CDR3 sequence: CASSTVAGGPNEQFF. The CDR3 nucleotides are TGTGCCAGCAGCACTGTAGCGGGGGGGCCCAATGAGCAGTTCTTC. This rearrangement joins TRBV6-4 to TRBJ2-1; the match to TRBD2 covers 11 bases. This CDR3 has 15 amino acids. The J segment lost 6 bases and the V segment lost 6 bases, leaving 7 bases of the junction unmatched. Germline CDR1 and CDR2: MRHNA and SNTAGT.

This clonotype occurred once. This rearrangement joins TRBV12-3 or TRBV12-4 to TRBJ2-3; 7 nucleotides agree with TRBD2. The ends lost 5 bases at V and 3 bases at J; junction bases unmatched: 5. The CDR3 consists of 14 residues. The CDR3 region is CASSGTTLTDTQYF. The DNA of the CDR3 is TGTGCCAGCAGTGGGACTACCCTGACAGATACGCAGTATTTT.

This clonotype was observed a few times. The CDR3 sequence: CASSGGLSYNEQFF. The DNA of the CDR3 is TGTGCCAGCAGCGGGGGCCTCTCCTACAATGAGCAGTTCTTC. The chain links TRBV9 to TRBJ2-1; the D gene is possibly TRBD1 (5 bases). CDR1 SGDLS and CDR2 YYNGEE come from the germline V gene. Trimming pared 3 bases from V and 0 bases from J, leaving 7 bases between. This CDR3 comprises 14 residues.

The chain has TRBV29-1 and TRBJ1-4, with D maybe TRBD1 (5 bases). This CDR3 spans 12 amino acids. Trimming pared 5 bases from V and 8 bases from J, leaving 12 bases between. The germline V gene has CDR1 SQVTM and CDR2 ANQGSEA. The CDR3 region has the DNA TGCAGCGTTCGGGGGTTTGGGGAAAAACTGTTTTTT. It specifies CSVRGFGEKLFF.

This sequence joins TRBV20-1 and TRBJ2-1; D perhaps matches TRBD2 (5 bases). The CDR3 runs to 13 residues. Germline lookup yields CDR1 DFQATT and CDR2 SNEGSKA (reference sequence). V gave up 7 bases and J gave up 9 bases, with 19 bases separating them. The CDR3 sequence: CSVYVTERTEQFF. CDR3 sequence (DNA): TGCAGTGTTTACGTGACGGAGCGGACTGAGCAGTTCTTC.

This clonotype has only a few counts. V usage is TRBV29-1 and J usage is TRBJ2-7, with D possibly TRBD2 on 5 matching bases. Deletions cut 6 bases from V and 5 bases from J, with 17 bases between. The germline gives CDR1 SQVTM, CDR2 ANQGSEA. The CDR3 is 13 residues long. CDR3 loop: CSVLVWESHEQYF. CDR3 DNA sequence: TGCAGCGTACTGGTTTGGGAGTCCCACGAGCAGTACTTC.